These 23 T cell receptor beta chains came from one sample sequenced in a study of blood T cell repertoires in COVID-19. Profiling relied on immunoSEQ multiplex PCR, and the TCRdb table lists in-frame clones only, not all of them. Of about 180,000 clones listed, approximately 86% are singletons. Material: peripheral blood. The receptors were sampled from a young woman with active or convalescent COVID-19.

This chain links TRBV5-4 with TRBJ2-7; 8 positions match TRBD1. CDR3 length: 14 residues. V lost 3 bases, J lost 4 bases, and 6 bases stayed unmatched. Germline CDR1 reads SGHNT; CDR2 reads YYREEE (reference sequence). The CDR3 loop is CASSSQGVGYEQYF. Here the CDR3 DNA reads TGTGCCAGCAGCTCACAGGGGGTAGGGTACGAGCAGTACTTC. Full variable domain (outside the CDR3, taken from reference TRBV5-4 and TRBJ2-7): ETGVTQSPTHLIKTRGQQVTLRCSSQSGHNTVSWYQQALGQGPQFIFQYYREEENGRGNFPPRFSGLQFPNYSSELNVNALELDDSALYLCASSSQGVGYEQYFGPGTRLTVT.

The rearrangement uses TRBV5-6 and TRBJ1-4; no reliable D call. This CDR3 is 16 amino acids long. Germline loops: CDR1 SGHDT, CDR2 YYEEEE. The ends were cut back, 4 bases at V and 3 bases at J, with 16 bases in the middle. The CDR3 here is CASSLGRGRSNEKLFF. The CDR3, as DNA: TGTGCCAGCAGCCTCGGACGGGGTCGGTCTAATGAAAAACTGTTTTTT.

V gene TRBV4-1 combines with J gene TRBJ1-2; D gene uncertain. Trimming removed 5 bases from V and 0 bases from J, with 25 bases in between. The germline V gene has CDR1 MGHRA and CDR2 YSYEKL. The CDR3 covers 19 residues. CDR3 nucleotide sequence: TGCGCCAGCAGCGCAGCATCAACCCAGAGGTTATACACTAACTATGGCTACACCTTC. Protein sequence: CASSAASTQRLYTNYGYTF.

The rearrangement joins TRBV5-5 to TRBJ1-1; D is uncertain. V lost 0 bases to trimming and J lost 0 bases, with 9 bases between them. The CDR3 extends over 15 amino acids. Germline lookup yields CDR1 SGHKS and CDR2 YYEKEE (reference sequence). This chain's CDR3 is CASSLGPIVNTEAFF. The CDR3 DNA reads TGTGCCAGCAGCTTGGGGCCAATTGTGAACACTGAAGCTTTCTTT.

The chain uses TRBV7-9 and TRBJ1-1; the D is unclear. The CDR3 is made up of 14 amino acids. Trimming took 2 bases from V and 10 from J, leaving 17 bases between them. CDR1 is SEHNR and CDR2 is FQNEAQ in the germline V gene (reference sequence). CDR3 nucleotide sequence: TGTGCCAGCAGCTTATCGGGTGGAAAGGAGGTAGCTTTCTTT. Translated: CASSLSGGKEVAFF.

This rearrangement joins TRBV5-1 to TRBJ1-2; D call uncertain. The ends were cut back, 1 base at V and 5 bases at J, with 12 bases in the middle. CDR3 length: 14 residues. Germline loops: CDR1 SGHRS, CDR2 YFSETQ. In DNA, the CDR3 is TGCGCCAGCAGCTTGAGCGAACCCCAGTATGGCTACACCTTC. It yields the protein CASSLSEPQYGYTF.

The V and J genes are TRBV5-1 and TRBJ1-6; no reliable D call. Trimming left V 0 bases short and J 8 bases short, with 18 bases between. Germline lookup yields CDR1 SGHRS and CDR2 YFSETQ. CDR3 length: 17 amino acids. The CDR3 DNA sequence: TGCGCCAGCAGCTTGGGTGGGGTGGGGAGAGCTGATTCACCCCTCCACTTT. Protein product: CASSLGGVGRADSPLHF.

This clone showed up just once. In DNA form, the CDR3 reads TGCAGCGGGGGGATGACAGGGAATAGCTCCTATAATTCACCCCTCCACTTT. It codes for CSGGMTGNSSYNSPLHF. This chain connects TRBV29-1 to TRBJ1-6, with 7 bases matching TRBD1. The V and J ends lost 7 bases and 0 bases, in that order; junction bases with no gene match: 12. The CDR3 runs 17 residues. CDR1 and CDR2 (germline): SQVTM, ANQGSEA. The full variable domain, in which reference TRBV29-1 and TRBJ1-6 provide the parts outside the CDR3, is SAVISQKPSRDICQRGTSLTIQCQVDSQVTMMFWYRQQPGQSLTLIATANQGSEATYESGFVIDKFPISRPNLTFSTLTVSNMSPEDSSIYLCSGGMTGNSSYNSPLHFGNGTRLTVT.

The V gene is TRBV6-1, the J gene TRBJ1-1; D may be TRBD1 (5 bases). This CDR3 contains 14 residues. Germline V gene lookup returns CDR1 MNHNS and CDR2 SASEGT. Trimming pared 0 bases from V and 4 bases from J, leaving 9 bases between. CDR3: CASSEAPGSTEAFF. The CDR3 bases are TGTGCCAGCAGTGAAGCGCCAGGGTCCACTGAAGCTTTCTTT.

For this clone: At one boundary the junction diverges from the germline segment, which might be a read error. This chain uses TRBV27 with TRBJ1-1; D remains ambiguous. Per germline, CDR1 MNHEY and CDR2 SMNVEV (reference sequence). The CDR3 loop spans 13 amino acids. CDR3 residues: CASSLLHSTLYFF. CDR3 coding DNA: TGTGCCAGCAGTTTACTCCACAGCACCCTCTATTTTTTT.

V gene TRBV28 combines with J gene TRBJ2-3, with TRBD2 identical over 10 bases. CDR1 and CDR2 from the germline V gene are MDHEN and SYDVKM. This CDR3 has 18 amino acids. After removal of 4 bases from V and 3 bases from J, the junction contained 13 bases not matched to a gene. CDR3 in amino acids: CASSSPLGSGRSTDTQYF. The CDR3 DNA follows: TGTGCCAGCAGTTCCCCATTGGGTAGCGGGAGGAGTACAGATACGCAGTATTTT.

The rearrangement links TRBV28 to TRBJ2-3; possible D gene TRBD2, 6 bases. Looked up from germline, CDR1 is MDHEN and CDR2 is SYDVKM. Trimming shortened V by 4 bases and J by 4 bases, and 15 bases separated the two germline ends. This CDR3 contains 15 residues. The CDR3 loop reads CASSSGDPSPDTQYF. CDR3 nucleotide sequence: TGTGCCAGCAGTTCGGGAGATCCCTCCCCAGATACGCAGTATTTT.

This chain uses TRBV15 with TRBJ1-2, with 9 positions matching TRBD1. Germline CDR1 LNHNV, CDR2 YYDKDF (reference sequence). The CDR3 is made up of 13 amino acids. After removal of 6 bases from V and 9 bases from J, the junction contained 8 bases not matched to a gene. The CDR3 is CATSTRQGGSYTF. CDR3 bases: TGTGCCACCAGTACCCGACAGGGGGGAAGCTACACCTTC.

V gene TRBV3-1 (or the pseudogene TRBV3-2) combines with J gene TRBJ1-1; TRBD1 agrees at 7 bases. Germline lookup yields CDR1 LGHDT and CDR2 YNNKEL (reference sequence). CDR3 length: 13 residues. With V trimmed by 10 bases and J by 1 base, 6 bases remained unmatched. Written as DNA, the CDR3 is TGTGCCACCCAGGGGGTAGAGAACACTGAAGCTTTCTTT. Translated: CATQGVENTEAFF.

This clone was picked up a small number of times. The rearrangement uses TRBV6-5 and TRBJ2-7, with D uncertain. This CDR3 spans 13 amino acids. Trimming pared 8 bases from V and 0 bases from J, leaving 11 bases between. Germline V gene sequence: CDR1 MNHEY, CDR2 SVGAGI. The CDR3 loop is CASGDLSSYEQYF. CDR3 nucleotides: TGTGCCAGCGGAGATTTAAGCTCCTACGAGCAGTACTTC.

The chain links TRBV3-1 (or the pseudogene TRBV3-2) to TRBJ1-2; D unresolved. Germline V gene lookup returns CDR1 LGHDT and CDR2 YNNKEL (reference sequence). The germline V and J ends were trimmed by 4 bases and 2 bases, with 11 bases remaining between them. The CDR3 loop spans 14 amino acids. CDR3 region: CASSPWQTNYGYTF. The CDR3 nucleotides read TGTGCCAGCAGCCCGTGGCAGACAAACTATGGCTACACCTTC.

The chain recombines TRBV6-2 or TRBV6-3 with TRBJ1-2; tentative D call: TRBD1 (6 bases). This CDR3 contains 12 residues. Germline loops: CDR1 MNHEY, CDR2 SVGEGT. V lost 5 bases, J lost 5 bases, and 9 bases lay in between. CDR3 coding DNA: TGTGCCAGCAGTCCCCAGGGGTATGGCTACACCTTC. It translates to CASSPQGYGYTF.

The chain combines TRBV13 with TRBJ1-1, with 7 positions matching TRBD1. V lost 6 bases and J lost 6; bases outside the gene matches: 7. This CDR3 has 13 residues. CDR1 and CDR2 (germline): PRHDT, FYEKMQ (reference sequence). The CDR3 is CASRPTGFSEAFF. CDR3 bases: TGTGCCAGCAGGCCGACAGGGTTCTCTGAAGCTTTCTTT.

The J gene is TRBJ2-2, the V gene TRBV19, with TRBD1 identical over 8 bases. Germline CDR1 reads LNHDA; CDR2 reads SQIVND (reference sequence). The CDR3 is 15 amino acids. V gave up 1 base and J gave up 5 bases; unmatched junction bases: 3. DNA of the CDR3: TGTGCCAGTAGTATAGCAGGGGGCATAACCGGGGAGCTGTTTTTT. It specifies CASSIAGGITGELFF.

This chain links TRBV3-1 (or the pseudogene TRBV3-2) with TRBJ1-2; unclear D gene. This CDR3 has 16 residues. Germline CDR1 and CDR2: LGHDT and YNNKEL (reference sequence). Trimming pared 1 base from V and 4 bases from J, leaving 16 bases between. This chain's CDR3 is CASSQVPRVGGYGYTF. The CDR3 bases are TGTGCCAGCAGCCAAGTTCCCCGGGTTGGAGGCTATGGCTACACCTTC.

V and J are TRBV5-1 and TRBJ1-1, with D possibly being TRBD1 (6 bases). This CDR3 is 18 amino acids long. Looked up from germline, CDR1 is SGHRS and CDR2 is YFSETQ. Trimming shortened V by 4 bases and J by 4 bases, and 26 bases separated the two germline ends. CDR3 sequence: CASSPGSGGRGRGTEAFF. The CDR3 coding sequence is TGCGCCAGCAGCCCAGGGTCGGGGGGGCGCGGAAGAGGCACTGAAGCTTTCTTT.

V is TRBV27 and J is TRBJ1-2, with a tentative D call TRBD1 (5 bases). Germline values: CDR1 MNHEY, CDR2 SMNVEV (reference sequence). Trimming stripped 3 bases from V and 2 bases from J, with 10 bases between. This CDR3 spans 14 amino acids. CDR3 in DNA: TGTGCCAGCAGTTTTGGGGGAGGAAACTATGGCTACACCTTC. It specifies CASSFGGGNYGYTF.

This chain joins TRBV3-1 (or the pseudogene TRBV3-2) and TRBJ2-1; TRBD2 aligns across 7 bases. Trimming cost V 4 bases and J 3 bases; bases outside gene matches: 12. Per the germline V gene, CDR1 is LGHDT and CDR2 is YNNKEL (reference sequence). This CDR3 has 17 residues. The CDR3 DNA is TGTGCCAGCAGCCCAGGAAGGCTAGCGGTGAGCTACAATGAGCAGTTCTTC. As protein: CASSPGRLAVSYNEQFF.